The T cell receptor beta chain described here comes from a study of blood T cell repertoires in COVID-19. Study-level information: COVID-19 samples, acute and convalescent, were from the United States, Italy and Spain.

Profiled with immunoSEQ multiplex PCR; TCRdb holds only in-frame clones, not every one. The sample shows around 140,000 clones, more than 75% of them seen only once. V lost 3 bases to trimming and J lost 2 bases, with 14 bases between them. This CDR3 region has 15 residues. Germline values: CDR1 SEHNR, CDR2 FQNEAQ (reference sequence). The origin of this receptor is a man between 60 and 75 years old who had recovered from COVID-19. This sequence joins TRBV7-9 and TRBJ2-7; D gene ambiguous. Sequenced sample: PBMCs or T cells enriched from blood (not recorded which). The CDR3 reads CASSFETRSAYEQYF. For the CDR3, the DNA is TGTGCCAGCAGCTTCGAGACAAGGTCAGCCTACGAGCAGTACTTC.